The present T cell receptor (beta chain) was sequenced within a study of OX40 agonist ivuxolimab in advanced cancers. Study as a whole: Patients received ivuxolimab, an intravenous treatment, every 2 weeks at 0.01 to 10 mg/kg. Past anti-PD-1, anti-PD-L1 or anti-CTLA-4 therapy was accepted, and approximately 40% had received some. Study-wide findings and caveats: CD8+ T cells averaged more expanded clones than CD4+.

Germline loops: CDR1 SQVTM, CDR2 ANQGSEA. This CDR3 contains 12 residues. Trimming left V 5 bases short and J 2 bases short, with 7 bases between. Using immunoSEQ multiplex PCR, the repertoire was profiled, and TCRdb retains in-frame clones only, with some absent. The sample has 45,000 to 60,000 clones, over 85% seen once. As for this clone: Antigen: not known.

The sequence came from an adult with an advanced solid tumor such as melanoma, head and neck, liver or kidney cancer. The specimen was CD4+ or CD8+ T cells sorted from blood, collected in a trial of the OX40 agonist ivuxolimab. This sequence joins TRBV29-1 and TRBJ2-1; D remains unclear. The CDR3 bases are TGCAGCGTTTGGGGAACCTACAATGAGCAGTTCTTC. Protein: CSVWGTYNEQFF.